The sequence of this TCR beta chain was determined in a study of blood T cell repertoires in COVID-19. Generated by immunoSEQ multiplex PCR, the TCRdb table keeps only in-frame clones and is missing some. The sample holds about 270,000 clones, roughly 86% seen once. CDR3 length equals 16 residues. CDR1 is LNHDA, CDR2 SQIVND, per germline (reference sequence). V was clipped by 4 bases and J by 6 bases; unmatched bases: 9. Material: peripheral blood. The clonotype was recovered from a man aged 40-49 years with active or convalescent COVID-19. The chain is built from TRBV19 and TRBJ1-5; 10 nucleotides line up with TRBD1. The CDR3 protein is CASSRRDRGQGQPQHF. In nucleotides, the CDR3 is TGTGCCAGTAGTAGACGAGACAGGGGGCAGGGTCAGCCCCAGCATTTT. The whole variable domain, filled in from reference TRBV19 and TRBJ1-5, reads DGGITQSPKYLFRKEGQNVTLSCEQNLNHDAMYWYRQDPGQGLRLIYYSQIVNDFQKGDIAEGYSVSREKKESFPLTVTSAQKNPTAFYLCASSRRDRGQGQPQHFGDGTRLSIL.